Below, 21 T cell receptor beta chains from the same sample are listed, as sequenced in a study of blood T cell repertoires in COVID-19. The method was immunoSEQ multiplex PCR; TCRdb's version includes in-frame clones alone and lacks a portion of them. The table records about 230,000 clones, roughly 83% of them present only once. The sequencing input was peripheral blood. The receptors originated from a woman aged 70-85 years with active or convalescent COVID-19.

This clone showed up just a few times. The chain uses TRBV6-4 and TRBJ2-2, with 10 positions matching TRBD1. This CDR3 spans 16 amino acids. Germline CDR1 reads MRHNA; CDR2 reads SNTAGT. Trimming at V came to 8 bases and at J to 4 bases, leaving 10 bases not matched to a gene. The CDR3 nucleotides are TGTGCCAGCTCTGCGGGACAGGGGCCCGGCACCGGGGAGCTGTTTTTT. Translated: CASSAGQGPGTGELFF.

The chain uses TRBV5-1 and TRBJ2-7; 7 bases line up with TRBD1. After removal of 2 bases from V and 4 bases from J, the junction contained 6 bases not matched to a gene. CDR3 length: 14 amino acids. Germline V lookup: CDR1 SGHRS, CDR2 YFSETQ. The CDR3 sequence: CASSFSRDSYEQYF. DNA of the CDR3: TGCGCCAGCAGCTTCTCCCGGGACAGTTACGAGCAGTACTTC.

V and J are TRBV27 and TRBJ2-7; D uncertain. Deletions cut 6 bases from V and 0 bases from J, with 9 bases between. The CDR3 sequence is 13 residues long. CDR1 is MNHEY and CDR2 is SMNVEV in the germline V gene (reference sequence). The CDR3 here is CASSPLRSYEQYF. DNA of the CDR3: TGTGCCAGCAGCCCCCTCCGCTCCTACGAGCAGTACTTC.

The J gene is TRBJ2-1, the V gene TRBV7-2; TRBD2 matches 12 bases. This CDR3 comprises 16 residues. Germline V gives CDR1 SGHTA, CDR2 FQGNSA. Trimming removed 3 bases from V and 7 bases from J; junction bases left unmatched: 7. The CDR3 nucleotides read TGTGCCAGCAGCTTGGTCAGACTAGCGGGGGCAAATGAGCAGTTCTTC. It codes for CASSLVRLAGANEQFF.

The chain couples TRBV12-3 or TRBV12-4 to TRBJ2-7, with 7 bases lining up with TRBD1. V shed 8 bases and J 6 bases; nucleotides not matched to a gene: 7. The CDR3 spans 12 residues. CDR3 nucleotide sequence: TGTGCCAGCGGGTGGACAGGAAGCGAGCAGTACTTC. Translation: CASGWTGSEQYF.

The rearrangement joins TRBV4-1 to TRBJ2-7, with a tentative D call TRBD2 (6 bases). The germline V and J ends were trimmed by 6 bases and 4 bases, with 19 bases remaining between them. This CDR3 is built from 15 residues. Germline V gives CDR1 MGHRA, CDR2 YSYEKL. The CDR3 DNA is TGCGCCAGCAGGACATCGTCGGGGGTCGGTTACGAGCAGTACTTC. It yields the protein CASRTSSGVGYEQYF.

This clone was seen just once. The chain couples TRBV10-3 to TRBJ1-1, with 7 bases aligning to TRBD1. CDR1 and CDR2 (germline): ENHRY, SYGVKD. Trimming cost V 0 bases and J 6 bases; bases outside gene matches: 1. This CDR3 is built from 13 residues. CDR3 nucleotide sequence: TGTGCCATCAGTGAGTCAGGGGGCTCTGAAGCTTTCTTT. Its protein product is CAISESGGSEAFF.

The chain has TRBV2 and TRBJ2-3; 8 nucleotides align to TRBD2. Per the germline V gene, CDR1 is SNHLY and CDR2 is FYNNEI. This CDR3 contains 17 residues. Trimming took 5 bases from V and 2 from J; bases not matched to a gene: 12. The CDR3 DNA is TGTGCCAGCAGTTCCCAGGGTAGCGGGGACCTCACAGATACGCAGTATTTT. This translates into CASSSQGSGDLTDTQYF.

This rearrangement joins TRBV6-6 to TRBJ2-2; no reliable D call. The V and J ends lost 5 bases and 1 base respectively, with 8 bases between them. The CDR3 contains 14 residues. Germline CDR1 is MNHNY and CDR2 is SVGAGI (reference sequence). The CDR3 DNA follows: TGTGCCAGCAGTGCACAGCTGAACACCGGGGAGCTGTTTTTT. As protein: CASSAQLNTGELFF.

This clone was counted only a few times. As DNA, the CDR3 is TGTGCCAGCAGTTTTGCCGGGACAGGGTTTGAAAAACTGTTTTTT. As protein: CASSFAGTGFEKLFF. The chain is built from TRBV6-2 or TRBV6-3 and TRBJ1-4, with 9 bases aligning to TRBD1. Germline CDR1 MNHEY, CDR2 SVGEGT. J gave up 7 bases and V 4 bases, and 7 bases lay outside the gene matches. The CDR3 totals 15 residues.

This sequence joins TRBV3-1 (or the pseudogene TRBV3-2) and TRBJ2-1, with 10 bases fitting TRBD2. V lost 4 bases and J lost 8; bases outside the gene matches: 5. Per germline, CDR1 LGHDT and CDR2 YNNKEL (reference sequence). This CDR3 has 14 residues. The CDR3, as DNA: TGTGCCAGCAGCCCCCTCGGGACTAGCGATGAGCAGTTCTTC. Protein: CASSPLGTSDEQFF.

The CDR3 reads CASSREGTSRNEQFF. CDR3 DNA: TGCGCCAGCAGCCGGGAAGGGACTAGCCGGAATGAGCAGTTCTTC. The rearrangement uses TRBV4-1 and TRBJ2-1; 9 bases fit TRBD2. The germline gives CDR1 MGHRA, CDR2 YSYEKL. Germline trimming cut 4 bases from V and 7 bases from J; bases unmatched to any gene: 8. The CDR3 is 15 amino acids.

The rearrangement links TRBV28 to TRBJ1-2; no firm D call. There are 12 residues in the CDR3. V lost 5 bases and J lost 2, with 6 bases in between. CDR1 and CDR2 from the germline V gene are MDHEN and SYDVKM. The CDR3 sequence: CASSDTNYGYTF. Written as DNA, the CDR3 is TGTGCCAGCAGTGACACCAACTATGGCTACACCTTC.

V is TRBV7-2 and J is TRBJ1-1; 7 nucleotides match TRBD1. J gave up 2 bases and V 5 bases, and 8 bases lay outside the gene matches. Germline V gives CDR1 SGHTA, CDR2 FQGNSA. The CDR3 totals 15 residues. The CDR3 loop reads CASSLNRGHNTEAFF. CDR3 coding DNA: TGTGCCAGCAGCCTGAACAGGGGCCATAACACTGAAGCTTTCTTT.

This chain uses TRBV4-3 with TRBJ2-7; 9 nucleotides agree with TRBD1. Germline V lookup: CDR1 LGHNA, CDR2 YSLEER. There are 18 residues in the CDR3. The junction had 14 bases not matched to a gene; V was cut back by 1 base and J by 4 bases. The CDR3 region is CASSQVIGGGQGPYEQYF. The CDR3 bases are TGCGCCAGCAGCCAAGTCATTGGCGGGGGACAGGGCCCTTACGAGCAGTACTTC.

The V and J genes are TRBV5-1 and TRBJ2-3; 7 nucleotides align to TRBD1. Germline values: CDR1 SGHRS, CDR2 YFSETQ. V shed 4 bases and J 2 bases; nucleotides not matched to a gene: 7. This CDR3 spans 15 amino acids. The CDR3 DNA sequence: TGCGCCAGCAGCCGCCAGGGGGTCTCCACAGATACGCAGTATTTT. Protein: CASSRQGVSTDTQYF.

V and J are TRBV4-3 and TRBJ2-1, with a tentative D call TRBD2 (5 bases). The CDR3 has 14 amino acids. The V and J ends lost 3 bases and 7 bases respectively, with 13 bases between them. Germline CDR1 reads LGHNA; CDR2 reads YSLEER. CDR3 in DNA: TGCGCCAGCAGCCAGCCGGGATCGGGAAATGAGCAGTTCTTC. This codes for CASSQPGSGNEQFF.

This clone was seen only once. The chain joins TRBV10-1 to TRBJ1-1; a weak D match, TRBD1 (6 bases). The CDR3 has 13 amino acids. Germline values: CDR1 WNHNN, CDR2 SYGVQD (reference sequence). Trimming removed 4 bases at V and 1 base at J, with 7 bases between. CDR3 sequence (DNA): TGCGCCAGCAGTGCACAGGGGAACACTGAAGCTTTCTTT. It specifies CASSAQGNTEAFF.

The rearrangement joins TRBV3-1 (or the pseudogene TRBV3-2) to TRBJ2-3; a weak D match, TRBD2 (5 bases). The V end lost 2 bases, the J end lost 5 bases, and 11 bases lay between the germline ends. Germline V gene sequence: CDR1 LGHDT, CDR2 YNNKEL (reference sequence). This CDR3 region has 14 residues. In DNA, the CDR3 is TGTGCCAGCAGCCAATTAGCCGAGGGAGATACGCAGTATTTT. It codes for CASSQLAEGDTQYF.

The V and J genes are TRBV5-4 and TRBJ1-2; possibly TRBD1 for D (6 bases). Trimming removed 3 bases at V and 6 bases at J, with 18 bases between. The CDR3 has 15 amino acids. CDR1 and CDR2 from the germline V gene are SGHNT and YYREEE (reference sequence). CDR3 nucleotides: TGTGCCAGCAGCTCGCCCGGGGGGGGGCGGCATGGCTACACCTTC. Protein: CASSSPGGGRHGYTF.

The CDR3 DNA reads as TGTGCCAGCAGCCCTCACGGAGGGAGAATTACCGGAAACACCATATATTTT. It translates to CASSPHGGRITGNTIYF. The chain combines TRBV3-1 (or the pseudogene TRBV3-2) with TRBJ1-3, with D uncertain. Germline assignment: CDR1 LGHDT and CDR2 YNNKEL (reference sequence). V lost 4 bases, J lost 4 bases, and 20 bases lay in between. This CDR3 comprises 17 residues.